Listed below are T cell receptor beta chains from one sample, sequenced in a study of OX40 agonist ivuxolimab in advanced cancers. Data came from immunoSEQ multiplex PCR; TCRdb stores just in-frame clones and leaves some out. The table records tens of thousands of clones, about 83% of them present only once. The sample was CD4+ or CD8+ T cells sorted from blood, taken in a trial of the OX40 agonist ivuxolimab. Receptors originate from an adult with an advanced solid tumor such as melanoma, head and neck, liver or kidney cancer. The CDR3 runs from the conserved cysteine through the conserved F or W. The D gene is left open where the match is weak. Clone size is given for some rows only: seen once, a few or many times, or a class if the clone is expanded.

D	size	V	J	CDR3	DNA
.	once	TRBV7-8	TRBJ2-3	CASSLRPATTDTQYF	TGTGCCAGCAGCTTGCGGCCAGCAACCACAGATACGCAGTATTTT
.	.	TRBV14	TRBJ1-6	CASSQGQGFVSPLHF	TGTGCCAGCAGCCAAGGGCAGGGGTTTGTTTCACCCCTCCACTTT
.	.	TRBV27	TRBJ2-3	CASSFGYGVDTQYF	TGTGCCAGCAGTTTTGGCTATGGGGTTGATACGCAGTATTTT
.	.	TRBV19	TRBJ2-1	CASSIRIRNNEQFF	TGTGCCAGTAGTATCCGGATTCGGAACAATGAGCAGTTCTTC
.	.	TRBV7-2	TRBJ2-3	CASSLRGFATDTQYF	TGTGCCAGCAGCTTAAGAGGGTTCGCCACAGATACGCAGTATTTT
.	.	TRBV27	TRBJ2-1	CASSLEGRGYNEQFF	TGTGCCAGCAGTTTAGAGGGACGTGGATACAATGAGCAGTTCTTC
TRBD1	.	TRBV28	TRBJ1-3	CASSMLSGTGAGNTIYF	TGTGCCAGCAGTATGCTCTCCGGGACAGGGGCTGGAAACACCATATATTTT
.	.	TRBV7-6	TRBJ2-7	CASSSPSSGVWEQYF	TGTGCCAGCAGCTCCCCTTCCTCAGGGGTGTGGGAGCAGTACTTC
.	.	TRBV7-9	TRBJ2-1	CASSLEHGDEQFF	TGTGCCAGCAGCTTAGAACATGGCGATGAGCAGTTCTTC
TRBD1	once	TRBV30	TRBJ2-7	CAWSIRTGHNEQYF	TGTGCCTGGAGTATCAGGACAGGGCACAACGAGCAGTACTTC
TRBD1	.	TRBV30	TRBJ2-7	CAWSGQGTYEQYF	TGTGCCTGGAGTGGACAGGGAACCTACGAGCAGTACTTC
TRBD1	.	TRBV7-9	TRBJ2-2	CASRPGQGDTGELFF	TGTGCCAGCAGACCCGGGCAGGGGGACACCGGGGAGCTGTTTTTT
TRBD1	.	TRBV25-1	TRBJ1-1	CASTRQGANTEAFF	TGTGCCAGCACCCGACAGGGGGCGAACACTGAAGCTTTCTTT
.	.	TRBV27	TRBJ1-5	CASSFDRGNQPQHF	TGTGCCAGCAGTTTTGACAGAGGCAATCAGCCCCAGCATTTT
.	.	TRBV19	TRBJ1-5	CASLKRGAWFDQPQHF	TGTGCCAGCCTTAAAAGGGGGGCATGGTTCGATCAGCCCCAGCATTTT
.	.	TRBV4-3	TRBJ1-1	CASSQDKTLTPEAFF	TGCGCCAGCAGCCAAGATAAGACGTTGACCCCTGAAGCTTTCTTT
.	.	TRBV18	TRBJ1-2	CASSPTGLDYGYTF	TGTGCCAGCTCACCAACAGGGTTGGACTATGGCTACACCTTC
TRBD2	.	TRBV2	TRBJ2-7	CASSVGGYEQYF	TGTGCCAGCAGTGTGGGGGGGTACGAGCAGTACTTC
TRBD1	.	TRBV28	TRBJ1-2	CASSLYGDRSYGYTF	TGTGCCAGCAGTTTATATGGGGACAGGTCCTATGGCTACACCTTC
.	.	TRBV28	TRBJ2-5	CASSFNRETQYF	TGTGCCAGCAGTTTCAACAGGGAGACCCAGTACTTC